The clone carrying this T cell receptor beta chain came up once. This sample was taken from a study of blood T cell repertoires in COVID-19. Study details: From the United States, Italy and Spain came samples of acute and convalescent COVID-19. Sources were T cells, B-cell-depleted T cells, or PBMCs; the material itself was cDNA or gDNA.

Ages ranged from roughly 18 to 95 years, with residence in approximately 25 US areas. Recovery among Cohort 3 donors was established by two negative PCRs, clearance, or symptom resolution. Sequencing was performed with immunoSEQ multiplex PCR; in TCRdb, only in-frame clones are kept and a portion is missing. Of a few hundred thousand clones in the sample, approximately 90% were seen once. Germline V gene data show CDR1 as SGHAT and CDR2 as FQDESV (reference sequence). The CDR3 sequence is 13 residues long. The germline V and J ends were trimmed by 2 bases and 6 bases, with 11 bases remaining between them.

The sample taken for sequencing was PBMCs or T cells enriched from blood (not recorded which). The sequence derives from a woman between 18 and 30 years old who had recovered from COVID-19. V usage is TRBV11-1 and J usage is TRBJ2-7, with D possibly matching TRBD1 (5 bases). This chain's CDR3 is CASSLTGSGEQYF. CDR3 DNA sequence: TGTGCCAGCAGCTTAACAGGATCCGGCGAGCAGTACTTC.